The clone carrying this T cell receptor (beta chain) was observed a few times. Between the trimmed V and J ends, which lost 0 bases and 5 bases, there was a span of 10 bases. The CDR3 is 13 residues long. Germline CDR1 reads GTSNPN; CDR2 reads SVGIG (reference sequence). A history of autoimmune disease or systemic immunosuppression excluded patients. The data are from a study of OX40 agonist ivuxolimab in advanced cancers. TCRdb keeps only in-frame clones here, not all; method: immunoSEQ multiplex PCR. The sample lists about 60,000 clones, 86% occurring once. The specimen was CD4+ or CD8+ T cells sorted from blood, collected in a trial of the OX40 agonist ivuxolimab. The V call is TRBV30, the J call TRBJ1-1, with D unresolved. The TCR originated in an adult with an advanced solid tumor such as melanoma, head and neck, liver or kidney cancer. The CDR3 DNA reads as TGTGCCTGGAGTGTACAAGGTGTTACTGAAGCTTTCTTT. Translation gives CAWSVQGVTEAFF.